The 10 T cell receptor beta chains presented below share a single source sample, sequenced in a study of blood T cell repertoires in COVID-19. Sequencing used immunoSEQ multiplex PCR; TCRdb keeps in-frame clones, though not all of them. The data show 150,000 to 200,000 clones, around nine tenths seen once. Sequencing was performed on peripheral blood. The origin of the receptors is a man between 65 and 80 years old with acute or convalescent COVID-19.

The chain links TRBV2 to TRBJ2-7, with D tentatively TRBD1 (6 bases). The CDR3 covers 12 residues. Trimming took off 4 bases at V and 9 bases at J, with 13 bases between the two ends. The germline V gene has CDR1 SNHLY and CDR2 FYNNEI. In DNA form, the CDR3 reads TGTGCCAGCAGTGCACAGGGTCCCGGGCAGTACTTC. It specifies CASSAQGPGQYF.

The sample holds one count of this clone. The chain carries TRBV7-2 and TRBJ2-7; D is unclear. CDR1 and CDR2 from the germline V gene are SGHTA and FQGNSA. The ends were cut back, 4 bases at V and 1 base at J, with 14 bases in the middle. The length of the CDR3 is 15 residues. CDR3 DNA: TGTGCCAGCAGCTCCTCGGTCCTGAGGTCCTACGAGCAGTACTTC. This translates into CASSSSVLRSYEQYF.

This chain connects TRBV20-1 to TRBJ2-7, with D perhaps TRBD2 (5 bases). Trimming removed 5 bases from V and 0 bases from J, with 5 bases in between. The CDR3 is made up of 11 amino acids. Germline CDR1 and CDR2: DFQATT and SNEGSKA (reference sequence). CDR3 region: CSARDSYEQYF. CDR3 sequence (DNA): TGCAGTGCTCGGGACTCCTACGAGCAGTACTTC.

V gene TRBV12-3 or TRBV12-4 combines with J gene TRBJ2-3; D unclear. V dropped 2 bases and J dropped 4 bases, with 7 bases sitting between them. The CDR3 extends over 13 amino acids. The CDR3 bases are TGTGCCAGCAGTTTACGAGGAGCAGATACGCAGTATTTT. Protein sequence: CASSLRGADTQYF.

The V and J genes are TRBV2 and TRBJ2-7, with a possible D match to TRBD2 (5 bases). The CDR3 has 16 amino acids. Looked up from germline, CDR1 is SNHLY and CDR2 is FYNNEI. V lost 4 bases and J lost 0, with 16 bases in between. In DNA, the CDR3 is TGTGCCAGCAGTGTCTCCCTGGACGGACTCTCCTACGAGCAGTACTTC. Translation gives CASSVSLDGLSYEQYF.

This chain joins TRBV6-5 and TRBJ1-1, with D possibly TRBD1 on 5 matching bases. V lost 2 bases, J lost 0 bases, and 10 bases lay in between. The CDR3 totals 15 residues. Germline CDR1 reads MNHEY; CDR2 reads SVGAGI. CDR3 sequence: CASSYGRDLNTEAFF. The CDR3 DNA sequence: TGTGCCAGCAGTTACGGCAGGGATTTGAACACTGAAGCTTTCTTT.

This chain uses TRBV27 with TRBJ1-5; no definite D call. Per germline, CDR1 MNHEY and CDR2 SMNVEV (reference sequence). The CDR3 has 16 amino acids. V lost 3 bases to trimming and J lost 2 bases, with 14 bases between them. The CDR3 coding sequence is TGTGCCAGCAGTTTGTACCGGGATGCGGGCAATCAGCCCCAGCATTTT. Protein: CASSLYRDAGNQPQHF.

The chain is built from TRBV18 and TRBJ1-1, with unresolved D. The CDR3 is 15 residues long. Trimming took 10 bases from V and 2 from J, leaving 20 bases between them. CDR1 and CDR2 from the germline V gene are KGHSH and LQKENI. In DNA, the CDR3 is TGTGCCACCCCGAGGGCCGGCGTCCGAAACACTGAAGCTTTCTTT. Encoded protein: CATPRAGVRNTEAFF.

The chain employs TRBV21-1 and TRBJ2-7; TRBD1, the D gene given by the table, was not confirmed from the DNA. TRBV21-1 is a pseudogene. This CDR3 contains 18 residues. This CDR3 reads CASSKAIRDREAHYEQYF. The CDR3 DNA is TGTGCCAGCAGCAAAGCAATCCGGGACAGGGAGGCACACTACGAGCAGTACTTC.

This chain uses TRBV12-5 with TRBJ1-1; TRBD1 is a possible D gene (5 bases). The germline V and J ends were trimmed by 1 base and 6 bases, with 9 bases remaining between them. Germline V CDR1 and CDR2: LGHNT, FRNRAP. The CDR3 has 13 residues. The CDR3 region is CASGLETGAEAFF. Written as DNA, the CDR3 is TGTGCTAGTGGTTTGGAGACGGGGGCTGAAGCTTTCTTT. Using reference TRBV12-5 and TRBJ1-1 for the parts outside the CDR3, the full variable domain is DARVTQTPRHKVTEMGQEVTMRCQPILGHNTVFWYRQTMMQGLELLAYFRNRAPLDDSGMPKDRFSAEMPDATLATLKIQPSEPRDSAVYFCASGLETGAEAFFGQGTRLTVV.